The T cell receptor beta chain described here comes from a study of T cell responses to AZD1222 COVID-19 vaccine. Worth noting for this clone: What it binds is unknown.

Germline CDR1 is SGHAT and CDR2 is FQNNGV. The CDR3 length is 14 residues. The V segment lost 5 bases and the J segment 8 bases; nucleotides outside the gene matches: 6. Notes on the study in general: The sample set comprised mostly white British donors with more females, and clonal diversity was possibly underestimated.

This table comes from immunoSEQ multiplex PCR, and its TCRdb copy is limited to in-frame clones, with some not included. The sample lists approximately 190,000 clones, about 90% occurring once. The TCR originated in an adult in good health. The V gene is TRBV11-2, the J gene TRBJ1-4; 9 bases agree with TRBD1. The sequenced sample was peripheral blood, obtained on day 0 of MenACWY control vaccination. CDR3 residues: CASSLQGAREKLFF. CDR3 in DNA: TGTGCCAGCAGCCTACAGGGGGCTAGGGAAAAACTGTTTTTT.